These 8 T cell receptor beta chains were sequenced from one sample in a study of T cell repertoires in cytomegalovirus infection. Each CDR3 protein gets one entry after TCRdb re-called the reads with MiXCR. The repertoire consists of about half a million distinct CDR3 sequences, with under 55% occurring once and the leading ten covering approximately 40%. These TCRs' antigens remain unknown. Sequencing used cultured PBMCs, obtained from culture after CMV antigen stimulation. The origin of the receptors is a human donor in good health (CMV status not recorded). Some clones in this sample may be carry-over from other donors' samples.

This clonotype showed up just a few times. This chain uses TRBV7-6 with TRBJ2-7; no definite D call. With 8 bases removed from V and 0 bases from J, the gap between germline ends came to 8 bases. Germline values: CDR1 SGHVS, CDR2 FNYEAQ. The CDR3 consists of 12 residues. The CDR3 nucleotides are TGTGCCAGCGGAAGGACCTCCTACGAGCAGTACTTC. Its translation: CASGRTSYEQYF.

The chain links TRBV6-1 to TRBJ2-3, with D unclear. The CDR3 is made up of 15 amino acids. The V end lost 5 bases, the J end lost 0 bases, and 12 bases lay between the germline ends. CDR1 and CDR2 from the germline V gene are MNHNS and SASEGT. CDR3 amino acids: CASSSRLSSTDTQYF. The CDR3 DNA reads as TGTGCCAGCAGTAGCCGGTTGTCTAGCACAGATACGCAGTATTTT.

This clonotype occurred a few times. The J gene is TRBJ2-4, the V gene TRBV6-2 or TRBV6-3; no definite D call. Trimming stripped 6 bases from V and 8 bases from J, with 26 bases between. CDR1 is MNHEY and CDR2 is SVGEGT in the germline V gene. The CDR3 sequence is 17 residues long. CDR3 residues: CASSTTSPPGIRDIQYF. The DNA of the CDR3 is TGTGCCAGCAGCACCACTTCGCCCCCGGGCATCCGTGACATTCAGTACTTC.

This rearrangement joins TRBV12-3 or TRBV12-4 to TRBJ1-6, with TRBD1 matching over 9 bases. The CDR3 contains 24 residues. The J segment lost 7 bases and the V segment lost 0 bases, leaving 28 bases of the junction unmatched. The CDR3 loop is CASSLALIQWLGTGPRKSNSPLHF. For the CDR3, the DNA is TGTGCCAGCAGTTTAGCGCTAATCCAATGGCTCGGGACAGGGCCTAGGAAATCCAATTCACCCCTCCACTTT.

The rearrangement uses TRBV18 and TRBJ2-5; D uncertain. The CDR3 is 12 residues long. V gave up 8 bases and J gave up 5 bases, with 12 bases separating them. Germline-derived CDR1 and CDR2 are KGHSH and LQKENI. The CDR3 region has the DNA TGTGCCAGCGCTGAATCACCTGAGACCCAGTACTTC. Protein: CASAESPETQYF.

The chain has TRBV12-3 or TRBV12-4 and TRBJ1-4; 9 nucleotides agree with TRBD1. This CDR3 spans 14 amino acids. V lost 7 bases to trimming and J lost 8 bases; unmatched junction nucleotides: 8. CDR3 loop: CASTLTGGEEKLFF. In nucleotides, the CDR3 is TGTGCCAGCACCCTGACAGGGGGTGAAGAAAAACTGTTTTTT.

This clonotype was counted at least ten times. The chain combines TRBV7-6 with TRBJ1-1, with D possibly TRBD1 on 5 matching bases. The germline V and J ends were trimmed by 5 bases and 6 bases, with 19 bases remaining between them. The CDR3 has 15 residues. Germline values: CDR1 SGHVS, CDR2 FNYEAQ. CDR3 sequence (DNA): TGTGCCAGCAGCCAAGGGGACTCGGGGGTGTCTGAAGCTTTCTTT. Translated, it gives CASSQGDSGVSEAFF.

The chain links TRBV7-9 to TRBJ2-7; TRBD1 aligns across 7 bases. This CDR3 is 15 amino acids long. Germline-derived CDR1 and CDR2 are SEHNR and FQNEAQ (reference sequence). J was trimmed by 5 bases and V by 5 bases; bases with no gene match: 12. The CDR3 DNA sequence: TGTGCCAGCAGCCCTGGTGGCAGGGGGTCTAACGAGCAGTACTTC. This translates into CASSPGGRGSNEQYF.